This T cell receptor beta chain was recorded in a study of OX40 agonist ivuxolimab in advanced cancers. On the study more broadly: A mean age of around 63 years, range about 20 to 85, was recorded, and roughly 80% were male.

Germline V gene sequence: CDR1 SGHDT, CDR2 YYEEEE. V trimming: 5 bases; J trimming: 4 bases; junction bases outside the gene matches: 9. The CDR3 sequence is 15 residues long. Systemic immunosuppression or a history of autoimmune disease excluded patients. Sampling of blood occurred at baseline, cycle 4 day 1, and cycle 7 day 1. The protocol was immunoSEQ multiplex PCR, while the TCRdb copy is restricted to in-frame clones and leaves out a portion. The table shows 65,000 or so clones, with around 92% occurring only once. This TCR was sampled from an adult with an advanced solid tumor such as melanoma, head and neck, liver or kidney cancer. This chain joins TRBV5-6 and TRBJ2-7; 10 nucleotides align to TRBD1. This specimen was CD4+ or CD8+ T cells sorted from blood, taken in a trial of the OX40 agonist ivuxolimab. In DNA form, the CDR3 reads TGTGCCAGCAGTGGGGCGGGACAGGGGACGTACGAGCAGTACTTC. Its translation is CASSGAGQGTYEQYF.